Shown below are 24 T cell receptor beta chains from a single sample sequenced in a study of T-cell reconstitution after alpha-beta-depleted transplantation in children. Researchers prepared the TCRbeta library using unique molecular identifiers, the study reports. TCRdb reprocessed the PCR reads via MiXCR and lists one record per CDR3 protein. The profile shows 100,000 or so distinct CDR3 sequences, 4.5% to 7.5% of them singletons. The specimen was PBMCs, mostly from graft donor cells, collected 60 days after TCRalphabeta/CD19-depleted stem cell transplant. These receptors all stem from a female patient between 2 and 15 years old who had a stem cell transplant for Fanconi anemia, so the T cells may come from the graft donor.

This clonotype is medium-sized in the sample. V usage is TRBV29-1 and J usage is TRBJ2-5; D is uncertain. The CDR3 totals 12 residues. Germline V gene data show CDR1 as SQVTM and CDR2 as ANQGSEA. Trimming removed 4 bases at V and 2 bases at J, with 8 bases between. CDR3 DNA sequence: TGCAGCGTTGCGCAAGGGCAAGAGACCCAGTACTTC. It yields the protein CSVAQGQETQYF.

This clonotype was detected only a few times. The CDR3 reads CASSLAGMGYNEQFF. Here the CDR3 DNA reads TGTGCCAGCAGCTTAGCAGGGATGGGGTACAATGAGCAGTTCTTC. The chain links TRBV7-2 to TRBJ2-1; D is uncertain. CDR1 and CDR2 from the germline V gene are SGHTA and FQGNSA. The CDR3 runs 15 residues. Trimming stripped 0 bases from V and 4 bases from J, with 10 bases between.

This clonotype has ten or more counts. V is TRBV7-9 and J is TRBJ2-1; 7 nucleotides agree with TRBD2. The germline CDR1 and CDR2 sequences are SEHNR and FQNEAQ (reference sequence). Losses at the gene ends were 3 bases for V and 10 bases for J; bases not matched to a gene: 6. The CDR3 consists of 13 residues. In DNA, the CDR3 is TGTGCCAGCAGCTTCCTAGCGGAGAGAGAGCAGTTCTTC. This sequence encodes CASSFLAEREQFF. Full variable domain (missing parts from reference TRBV7-9 and TRBJ2-1): DTGVSQNPRHKITKRGQNVTFRCDPISEHNRLYWYRQTLGQGPEFLTYFQNEAQLEKSRLLSDRFSAERPKGSFSTLEIQRTEQGDSAMYLCASSFLAEREQFFGPGTRLTVL.

This clonotype was detected ten times or more. The genes are TRBV12-3 or TRBV12-4 and TRBJ1-4, with D uncertain. Trimming took off 2 bases at V and 0 bases at J, with 4 bases between the two ends. CDR3 length equals 14 residues. CDR3 protein: CASSLQSTNEKLFF. CDR3 bases: TGTGCCAGCAGTTTACAGTCAACTAATGAAAAACTGTTTTTT.

This clonotype was observed many times. The rearrangement uses TRBV12-3 or TRBV12-4 and TRBJ2-1, with TRBD2 identical over 10 bases. V was clipped by 3 bases and J by 3 bases; unmatched bases: 8. The CDR3 length is 17 residues. DNA of the CDR3: TGTGCCAGCAGTTTGACTAGCGGGTCGATGAACTACAATGAGCAGTTCTTC. It is translated as CASSLTSGSMNYNEQFF.

The table lists this clonotype with many counts. The V gene is TRBV28, the J gene TRBJ2-1; TRBD2 is a possible D gene (6 bases). Per germline, CDR1 MDHEN and CDR2 SYDVKM. The CDR3 length is 15 residues. Between the trimmed V and J ends, which lost 3 bases and 6 bases, there was a span of 15 bases. The CDR3 DNA is TGTGCCAGCAGTTTTCTGACTGGGGGAGGCAATGAGCAGTTCTTC. This translates into CASSFLTGGGNEQFF.

This clonotype was picked up a small number of times. The J gene is TRBJ2-6, the V gene TRBV20-1; 7 nucleotides agree with TRBD1. Germline assignment: CDR1 DFQATT and CDR2 SNEGSKA (reference sequence). J was trimmed by 1 base and V by 4 bases; bases with no gene match: 7. This CDR3 has 16 amino acids. CDR3 loop: CSAIPTGVSGANVLTF. CDR3 coding DNA: TGCAGTGCTATTCCCACAGGGGTGTCTGGGGCCAACGTCCTGACTTTC.

This clonotype was recorded a few times. The rearrangement joins TRBV9 to TRBJ2-7; D is possibly TRBD2 (6 bases). Germline CDR1 and CDR2: SGDLS and YYNGEE. Trimming left V 4 bases short and J 6 bases short, with 17 bases between. The CDR3 spans 14 residues. The CDR3 here is CASSISGSPGEQYF. CDR3 nucleotides: TGTGCCAGCAGCATAAGCGGGTCCCCGGGCGAGCAGTACTTC.

This clonotype showed up many times. The rearrangement links TRBV5-1 to TRBJ2-2; no clear D gene. CDR1 and CDR2 (germline): SGHRS, YFSETQ. The ends were cut back, 3 bases at V and 3 bases at J, with 15 bases in the middle. CDR3 length: 16 residues. The CDR3 bases are TGCGCCAGCAGCTCCGGTCGGCAGTGGGACACCGGGGAGCTGTTTTTT. Its protein is CASSSGRQWDTGELFF. The complete variable domain, with remaining parts taken from reference TRBV5-1 and TRBJ2-2, reads KAGVTQTPRYLIKTRGQQVTLSCSPISGHRSVSWYQQTPGQGLQFLFEYFSETQRNKGNFPGRFSGRQFSNSRSEMNVSTLELGDSALYLCASSSGRQWDTGELFFGEGSRLTVL.

CDR3: CASTPRGGWSTGELFF. The CDR3 region has the DNA TGTGCCAGCACACCCCGGGGAGGGTGGTCAACCGGGGAGCTGTTTTTT. The V call is TRBV6-1, the J call TRBJ2-2, with TRBD2 matching over 7 bases. Germline values: CDR1 MNHNS, CDR2 SASEGT. V trimming: 7 bases; J trimming: 5 bases; junction bases outside the gene matches: 13. CDR3 length: 16 residues.

This clonotype has at least ten counts. This chain joins TRBV12-3 or TRBV12-4 and TRBJ1-1, with unresolved D. The CDR3 runs to 14 residues. Trimming removed 4 bases from V and 2 bases from J, with 11 bases in between. The CDR3 spells CASSSFPVNTEAFF. CDR3 bases: TGTGCCAGCAGTTCTTTCCCCGTCAACACTGAAGCTTTCTTT.

This clonotype was seen repeatedly, ten times or more. J is TRBJ2-6 and V is TRBV7-2, with a possible D match to TRBD1 (5 bases). The V and J ends lost 2 bases and 0 bases respectively, with 17 bases between them. This CDR3 contains 19 residues. Germline V gene lookup returns CDR1 SGHTA and CDR2 FQGNSA. The CDR3: CASSLLQGPPRSGANVLTF. The CDR3 bases are TGTGCCAGCAGCTTACTTCAGGGCCCGCCCCGCTCTGGGGCCAACGTCCTGACTTTC.

This clonotype has a handful of counts. The V call is TRBV2, the J call TRBJ2-7, with TRBD1 as a possible D gene (6 bases). This CDR3 contains 13 residues. V was clipped by 1 base and J by 7 bases, with 11 bases between them. The V gene's germline CDR1 is SNHLY and CDR2 FYNNEI. The CDR3 bases are TGTGCCAGCAGTGAAGACAGGGTGAAAGAGCAGTACTTC. Its protein is CASSEDRVKEQYF.

The J gene is TRBJ2-5, the V gene TRBV12-3 or TRBV12-4, with D possibly TRBD2 on 5 matching bases. This CDR3 contains 11 residues. Deletions cut 7 bases from V and 5 bases from J, with 8 bases between. The CDR3 sequence is CASTSGETQYF. In DNA, the CDR3 is TGTGCCAGCACTTCGGGGGAGACCCAGTACTTC.

This clonotype was recorded many times. J is TRBJ2-5 and V is TRBV5-5; D could derive from TRBD1 or TRBD2 (5 bases each). The V end was cut by 5 bases, the J end by 1 base, with 21 bases between. Germline values: CDR1 SGHKS, CDR2 YYEKEE (reference sequence). The CDR3 consists of 17 residues. The CDR3 DNA follows: TGTGCCAGCAGTCGAGAACCGGGACCGTATTCCCAAGAGACCCAGTACTTC. This translates into CASSREPGPYSQETQYF.

This clonotype was observed at least ten times. This chain uses TRBV29-1 with TRBJ2-7; D is ambiguous. Germline CDR1 SQVTM, CDR2 ANQGSEA. This CDR3 spans 12 amino acids. The germline V and J ends were trimmed by 6 bases and 2 bases, with 11 bases remaining between them. The CDR3 bases are TGCAGCGTCCAGCGAAGAGCCTACGAGCAGTACTTC. It codes for CSVQRRAYEQYF.

This clonotype was recorded at least ten times. The CDR3 is CASSDAGSSYEQYF. In DNA form, the CDR3 reads TGTGCCAGCAGCGATGCCGGGAGCTCCTACGAGCAGTACTTC. The chain links TRBV5-6 to TRBJ2-7; D might be TRBD2 (6 bases). Trimming shortened V by 4 bases and J by 0 bases, and 11 bases separated the two germline ends. The CDR3 loop spans 14 amino acids. Germline V gives CDR1 SGHDT, CDR2 YYEEEE. The full variable domain, completed using reference TRBV5-6 and TRBJ2-7, is DAGVTQSPTHLIKTRGQQVTLRCSPKSGHDTVSWYQQALGQGPQFIFQYYEEEERQRGNFPDRFSGHQFPNYSSELNVNALLLGDSALYLCASSDAGSSYEQYFGPGTRLTVT.

At least ten counts were recorded for this clonotype. The chain recombines TRBV7-9 with TRBJ2-3, with D perhaps matching TRBD2 (6 bases). V was pared by 5 bases and J by 0 bases, with 12 bases between. Germline V gives CDR1 SEHNR, CDR2 FQNEAQ (reference sequence). The CDR3 runs to 15 residues. The CDR3 loop reads CASSQIAASTDTQYF. As DNA, the CDR3 is TGTGCCAGCAGCCAAATAGCGGCTAGCACAGATACGCAGTATTTT.

This clonotype was counted at least ten times. The chain couples TRBV5-1 to TRBJ2-1, with D uncertain. This CDR3 spans 14 amino acids. V was shortened by 6 bases and J by 0 bases, with 10 bases between the two germline ends. Germline CDR1 reads SGHRS; CDR2 reads YFSETQ. CDR3 in DNA: TGCGCCAGCACAGTACAGCGCTCCTACAATGAGCAGTTCTTC. It codes for CASTVQRSYNEQFF.

This clonotype came up many times. The J gene is TRBJ2-3, the V gene TRBV7-9, with 14 bases lining up with TRBD2. The V segment lost 1 base and the J segment 2 bases; nucleotides outside the gene matches: 5. The germline V gene has CDR1 SEHNR and CDR2 FQNEAQ (reference sequence). CDR3 size: 18 residues. CDR3 amino acids: CASSLGGLAGGVTDTQYF. The CDR3 DNA follows: TGTGCCAGCAGCTTAGGTGGACTAGCGGGAGGAGTCACAGATACGCAGTATTTT.

The V gene is TRBV18, the J gene TRBJ1-1; 8 bases are a match to TRBD1. CDR1 and CDR2 from the germline V gene are KGHSH and LQKENI. Trimming at V came to 2 bases and at J to 7 bases, leaving 0 bases not matched to a gene. This CDR3 contains 12 residues. CDR3 loop: CASSPTGGEAFF. CDR3 DNA sequence: TGTGCCAGCTCACCAACAGGGGGTGAAGCTTTCTTT.

This clonotype was observed many times. The chain recombines TRBV5-1 with TRBJ2-2; D gene uncertain. There are 13 residues in the CDR3. Trimming left V 4 bases short and J 0 bases short, with 4 bases between. Per germline, CDR1 SGHRS and CDR2 YFSETQ. CDR3 amino acids: CASSPPNTGELFF. DNA of the CDR3: TGCGCCAGCAGCCCACCGAACACCGGGGAGCTGTTTTTT.

This chain connects TRBV20-1 to TRBJ2-3; TRBD2 aligns across 8 bases. The CDR3 is 15 residues long. With 6 bases clipped from V and 5 bases from J, the junction kept 13 bases outside the gene matches. The germline CDR1 and CDR2 sequences are DFQATT and SNEGSKA (reference sequence). CDR3 amino acids: CSAALPTGGLDTQYF. In nucleotides, the CDR3 is TGCAGTGCCGCCCTCCCTACGGGGGGGTTAGATACGCAGTATTTT.

In this sample, this clonotype turned up many times. V and J are TRBV20-1 and TRBJ2-1; TRBD1 matches 10 bases. The CDR3 contains 15 residues. V trimming: 5 bases; J trimming: 4 bases; junction bases outside the gene matches: 8. Germline V lookup: CDR1 DFQATT, CDR2 SNEGSKA (reference sequence). CDR3 DNA: TGCAGTGCTCGTTGGCCGGGACAGGGGTACAATGAGCAGTTCTTC. The encoded protein is CSARWPGQGYNEQFF.